This T cell receptor beta chain was profiled in a study of blood T cell repertoires in COVID-19 (dated by TCRdb to 2020 to 2021). About the investigation overall: Collaborator samples came from the United States, Italy and Spain and covered acute and convalescent phases of COVID-19. The repertoires were released in a freely available public database meant as a resource for research on the immune response to SARS-CoV-2. HLA class I and class II types, where available, came from metadata supplied by the sample provider rather than from assay-based typing. The samples were drawn from two sources: the first 160 participants of the ongoing ImmuneRACE study, and 1,000 to 1,500 subjects contributed by 6 global collaborators. Nearly every sample came with metadata listing a de-identified subject ID, COVID-19 status, age in years and sex. The material from the prospective study consisted of cDNA or gDNA derived from T cells, B-cell-depleted T cells, or PBMCs. Deeply sampled blood TCRbeta repertoires from subjects exposed to, actively infected with, or recovered from COVID-19 were included in the dataset. Study-wide findings and limitations: The quantity of clinical and demographic metadata differed by source and by participant and was supplied without curation.

TCRbeta CDR3 regions were amplified from genomic DNA by means of the immunoSEQ Assay, a bias-controlled multiplex PCR. The study's own analysis went as follows. The number of nucleated cells in each sample was estimated by amplification of reference gene primers within the assay. Sequence reads were collapsed and filtered to measure the absolute abundance of every unique TCRbeta CDR3 rearrangement. For each sample, productive Simpson clonality was calculated by taking the square root of Simpson's diversity index across productive rearrangements. In TCRdb, the immuneACCESS table is reduced to in-frame sequences with V and J assigned. These tables do not hold every clone; where another copy was compared, an unresolved V gene accounts for under half, and the others remain unexplained. Clone size and the V and J calls come from that table; the DNA yielded D and trimming. This sample has around 130,000 clones in its table, and about 89% of those were observed once. The top ten hold 3.6% of the sample.

The collaborating institutions used their own protocols to collect whole blood in K2EDTA tubes. Collaborator samples were shipped for TCRbeta analysis as frozen whole blood, isolated PBMCs, or DNA extracted from either sample type. The CDR3 goes from the cysteine to the valine over 12 residues. The read is trimmed to its CDR3 DNA, 36 bases read in frame from base 1. As concerns this clone: Its antigen specificity is not known. There are no base qualities to consult, and no much larger clone falls within one base.

The sequenced sample consisted of peripheral blood. The sequence is built from TRBV12-1 and TRBJ2-7; the tabulated D call, TRBD2, remains unverified against the DNA. TRBV12-1 is given as a pseudogene. This clonotype was obtained from a woman aged 60 to 75 with acute or convalescent COVID-19. The CDR3: CASSAGSYEQYV. Here is the DNA: TGTGCCAGCTCAGCGGGCTCCTACGAGCAGTACGTC.